This TCR beta chain was captured in a study of T cell responses to AZD1222 COVID-19 vaccine. This clone was seen more than once but under ten times. Generated by immunoSEQ multiplex PCR, the TCRdb table keeps only in-frame clones and is missing some. The table has about 160,000 clones, roughly 94% seen once. The CDR3 length is 11 residues. Germline assignment: CDR1 DFQATT and CDR2 SNEGSKA (reference sequence). Trimming shortened V by 3 bases and J by 7 bases, and 9 bases separated the two germline ends. The receptor was derived from an adult in good health. The chain employs TRBV20-1 and TRBJ1-2; a possible D gene is TRBD1 (5 bases). The source material was peripheral blood, sampled on day 0 of MenACWY control vaccination. The CDR3 spells CSARTEPGYTF. The CDR3 coding sequence is TGCAGTGCTAGGACAGAACCTGGCTACACCTTC.